This TCR beta chain was identified in a study of T cell responses to AZD1222 COVID-19 vaccine. Broader study findings: In a largely white British group with more females than males, clonal diversity was possibly underestimated. A rise in Spike-specific TCR breadth and depth followed two AZD1222 doses. It was only six AZD1222 recipients who were seropositive at baseline.

There are 15 residues in the CDR3. The germline V gene has CDR1 MNHEY and CDR2 SVGAGI. J was trimmed by 1 base and V by 6 bases; bases with no gene match: 8. This table comes from immunoSEQ multiplex PCR, and its TCRdb copy is limited to in-frame clones, with some not included. Of approximately 56,000 clones detected, approximately 85% appear once; the ten largest clones hold about 16%. This clone has just one count. Its antigen is not known. This chain connects TRBV6-5 to TRBJ2-5; 7 nucleotides match TRBD1. This clonotype originated in an adult in good health. Specimen: peripheral blood, collected on day 0 of AZD1222 vaccination. This CDR3 is CASSASWDSQETQYF. The CDR3 DNA follows: TGTGCCAGCAGCGCGTCGTGGGACAGCCAAGAGACCCAGTACTTC.